The text below deals with one T cell receptor beta chain. Its matching antigen is unknown. The data originate from a study of PD-L1 blockade in urothelial cancer. Trimming pared 2 bases from V and 1 base from J, leaving 10 bases between. CDR1 and CDR2 (germline): MNHNY, SVGAGI (reference sequence). The CDR3 runs 15 residues. General study points: Improved survival was predicted by pretreatment blood TCR clonality below the median.

Synthetic templates analogous to TCR were spiked into all PCRs individually. The assay was immunoSEQ multiplex PCR, and TCRdb's table has in-frame clones only and misses some. The sample includes approximately 15,000 clones, roughly 90% of them seen just once. This receptor was identified in a man aged 45 to 65 with urothelial cancer. The chain employs TRBV6-6 and TRBJ2-3, with D possibly being TRBD1 (6 bases). The material sequenced was PBMCs, taken around atezolizumab (anti-PD-L1) treatment. The CDR3 loop is CASSYQGSRTDTQYF. In DNA form, the CDR3 reads TGTGCCAGCAGTTACCAGGGGTCTCGCACAGATACGCAGTATTTT.